What follows describes a single T cell receptor (beta chain). V was shortened by 4 bases and J by 4 bases, with 11 bases between the two germline ends. The germline V gene has CDR1 MNHNY and CDR2 SVGAGI (reference sequence). The CDR3 extends over 14 amino acids. The data were taken from a study of blood T cell repertoires in COVID-19. Across the study: Acute-phase and convalescent COVID-19 samples originated in the United States, Italy and Spain. In each case, the material was cDNA or gDNA derived from T cells, B-cell-depleted T cells, or PBMCs.

Sequencing used immunoSEQ multiplex PCR; TCRdb keeps in-frame clones, though not all of them. The sample carries tens of thousands of clones, around 68% recorded once. This chain links TRBV6-6 with TRBJ1-5; tentative D call: TRBD1 (6 bases). The TCR was taken from a woman in her 70s with acute or convalescent COVID-19. The sequenced sample was peripheral blood. Written as DNA, the CDR3 is TGTGCCAGCAGTTGGGGAGGGGGGAATCAGCCCCAGCATTTT. It yields the protein CASSWGGGNQPQHF.